Following are 14 T cell receptor beta chains from one sample sequenced in a study of cytomegalovirus exposure and HLA in healthy donors. The assay was immunoSEQ multiplex PCR, and TCRdb's table has in-frame clones only and misses some. The data show about 160,000 clones, roughly nine tenths seen once. Sequenced sample: PBMCs. Receptor source: a woman younger than 45 in good health and CMV-seronegative.

The CDR3 spells CASSQDMTGGNTIYF. DNA of the CDR3: TGTGCCAGCAGCCAAGATATGACAGGGGGAAACACCATATATTTT. The V and J genes are TRBV4-2 and TRBJ1-3; 7 bases match TRBD1. This CDR3 has 15 amino acids. V lost 0 bases, J lost 4 bases, and 3 bases stayed unmatched. Germline values: CDR1 LGHNA, CDR2 YNFKEQ.

This chain links TRBV25-1 with TRBJ1-2; D call uncertain. Germline lookup yields CDR1 MGHDK and CDR2 SYGVNS. V was cut by 7 bases and J by 7 bases, with 10 bases left in between. The CDR3 totals 11 residues. CDR3 amino acids: CASKEGIGYTF. CDR3 DNA: TGTGCCAGCAAAGAAGGGATTGGCTACACCTTC.

For the CDR3, the DNA is TGTGCCAGCAGCCTCCGGCAACCCGAGGAGACCCAGTACTTC. It translates to CASSLRQPEETQYF. The rearrangement uses TRBV7-9 and TRBJ2-5; no definite D call. Deletions cut 5 bases from V and 5 bases from J, with 15 bases between. Germline V gene data show CDR1 as SEHNR and CDR2 as FQNEAQ (reference sequence). This CDR3 comprises 14 residues. Full variable domain (remainder filled in from reference TRBV7-9 and TRBJ2-5): DTGVSQNPRHKITKRGQNVTFRCDPISEHNRLYWYRQTLGQGPEFLTYFQNEAQLEKSRLLSDRFSAERPKGSFSTLEIQRTEQGDSAMYLCASSLRQPEETQYFGPGTRLLVL.

V gene TRBV7-6 combines with J gene TRBJ1-4; 9 nucleotides line up with TRBD1. Per the germline V gene, CDR1 is SGHVS and CDR2 is FNYEAQ. The junction had 7 bases not matched to a gene; V was cut back by 5 bases and J by 6 bases. The CDR3 consists of 15 residues. The CDR3 reads CASSKGQGTDEKLFF. CDR3 sequence (DNA): TGTGCCAGCAGCAAAGGACAGGGGACGGATGAAAAACTGTTTTTT.

This clone was found once. The chain has TRBV6-5 and TRBJ2-1; 8 positions agree with TRBD2. V dropped 5 bases and J dropped 5; count of bases not matched to a gene: 8. Germline loops: CDR1 MNHEY, CDR2 SVGAGI. The CDR3 covers 15 residues. Written as DNA, the CDR3 is TGTGCCAGCAGTACAATAGCGGGAAGCAACAATGAGCAGTTCTTC. Translated, it gives CASSTIAGSNNEQFF.

This clone was detected only once. J is TRBJ1-1 and V is TRBV7-2; possible D gene TRBD1, 6 bases. CDR3 length equals 15 residues. Between the trimmed V and J ends, which lost 3 bases and 3 bases, there was a span of 14 bases. Germline assignment: CDR1 SGHTA and CDR2 FQGNSA. CDR3 bases: TGTGCCAGCAGCTTGAGTAGGGGGAGGGACACTGAAGCTTTCTTT. This encodes CASSLSRGRDTEAFF. The entire variable domain, with the rest obtained from reference TRBV7-2 and TRBJ1-1, is as follows: GAGVSQSPSNKVTEKGKDVELRCDPISGHTALYWYRQSLGQGLEFLIYFQGNSAPDKSGLPSDRFSAERTGGSVSTLTIQRTQQEDSAVYLCASSLSRGRDTEAFFGQGTRLTVV.

As regards this clone: In the same sample, other DNA sequences code for this CDR3. V usage is TRBV19 and J usage is TRBJ2-7; no firm D call. The CDR3 covers 15 residues. From germline, CDR1 is LNHDA and CDR2 SQIVND (reference sequence). V dropped 3 bases and J dropped 2 bases, with 14 bases sitting between them. As DNA, the CDR3 is TGTGCCAGTAGTATGGGAAGTGGCCCCACCTACGAGCAGTACTTC. Its translation: CASSMGSGPTYEQYF.

This sequence joins TRBV28 and TRBJ1-2; D gene uncertain. The V and J ends lost 5 bases and 4 bases respectively, with 17 bases between them. CDR1 MDHEN and CDR2 SYDVKM come from the germline V gene. The CDR3 is 15 residues long. The CDR3 coding sequence is TGTGCCAGCAGTATCTACGGCGTCGGAACCTATGGCTACACCTTC. Translating it yields CASSIYGVGTYGYTF.

The CDR3 sequence is CASSWGQGNQPQHF. CDR3 nucleotides: TGTGCCAGCAGCTGGGGACAGGGTAATCAGCCCCAGCATTTT. V and J are TRBV7-2 and TRBJ1-5; TRBD1 matches 9 bases. The germline gives CDR1 SGHTA, CDR2 FQGNSA. The CDR3 is 14 amino acids. V gave up 4 bases and J gave up 4 bases; unmatched junction bases: 2.

The rearrangement links TRBV6-1 to TRBJ2-1; D not resolved. Germline CDR1 reads MNHNS; CDR2 reads SASEGT. Trimming shortened V by 1 base and J by 1 base, and 8 bases separated the two germline ends. The CDR3 extends over 15 amino acids. In DNA, the CDR3 is TGTGCCAGCAGTGAAGGCCGAGGTTCCTACAATGAGCAGTTCTTC. It is translated as CASSEGRGSYNEQFF.

The chain joins TRBV2 to TRBJ2-3; D is ambiguous. Trimming shortened V by 3 bases and J by 5 bases, and 3 bases separated the two germline ends. The germline V gene encodes CDR1 SNHLY and CDR2 FYNNEI. The CDR3 covers 11 residues. The CDR3 sequence is CASSERDTQYF. Here the CDR3 DNA reads TGTGCCAGCAGTGAGCGAGATACGCAGTATTTT.

The rearrangement uses TRBV5-4 and TRBJ2-7, with D unclear. V lost 2 bases, J lost 3 bases, and 24 bases lay in between. The CDR3 spans 18 residues. Germline loops: CDR1 SGHNT, CDR2 YYREEE (reference sequence). The chain's CDR3 is CASSLAPQAGRIYYEQYF. CDR3 sequence (DNA): TGTGCCAGCAGCTTAGCTCCCCAGGCTGGCAGGATTTACTACGAGCAGTACTTC.

The chain carries TRBV27 and TRBJ1-1, with no clear D. V was trimmed by 3 bases and J by 6 bases, leaving 14 bases between them. The CDR3 is 14 residues long. Germline V gene data show CDR1 as MNHEY and CDR2 as SMNVEV (reference sequence). The CDR3 bases are TGTGCCAGCAGTTTCCCCGGTGCCCGGTCTGAAGCTTTCTTT. Amino acid sequence: CASSFPGARSEAFF.

DNA of the CDR3: TGTGCCAGCAGCTTTGGGGGAGGAGTGAACACCGGGGAGCTGTTTTTT. The encoded protein is CASSFGGGVNTGELFF. The V gene is TRBV5-8, the J gene TRBJ2-2, with D perhaps TRBD2 (6 bases). The ends were cut back, 2 bases at V and 1 base at J, with 12 bases in the middle. The germline gives CDR1 SGHTS, CDR2 YDEGEE. The CDR3 is 16 residues long.